The 11 T cell receptor beta chains given below trace back to one sample, sequenced in a study of early T cells in non-severe SARS-CoV-2 infection. One entry per CDR3 protein results from TCRdb running MiXCR on the 5' RACE reads. The table includes fewer than 110,000 distinct CDR3 sequences, around 10% detected once. Sequenced material: whole blood. The receptors derive from an adult who was a healthcare worker with PCR-confirmed SARS-CoV-2 infection or an uninfected control (not recorded which).

In the case of this clonotype: A much larger clone differs by one base, so this may be a read error. The chain combines TRBV5-1 with TRBJ2-1, with unresolved D. This CDR3 is built from 13 residues. CDR1 is SGHRS, CDR2 YFSETQ, per germline. The germline V and J ends were trimmed by 1 base and 8 bases, with 10 bases remaining between them. This CDR3 is CASSLSRTYEQFF. CDR3 in DNA: TGCGCCAGCAGCTTGAGTAGAACCTATGAGCAGTTCTTC.

This clonotype was counted many times. V usage is TRBV5-1 and J usage is TRBJ2-1; perhaps D is TRBD1 or TRBD2 (5 bases each). V lost 0 bases and J 5 bases, leaving 12 bases between the germline ends. This CDR3 has 15 residues. CDR1 is SGHRS, CDR2 YFSETQ, per germline. This CDR3 reads CASSLAGTANNEQFF. The CDR3 DNA is TGCGCCAGCAGCTTGGCCGGGACGGCTAACAATGAGCAGTTCTTC.

This sequence joins TRBV12-3 or TRBV12-4 and TRBJ2-5; D unresolved. Trimming removed 4 bases from V and 2 bases from J, with 14 bases in between. This CDR3 is 15 amino acids long. The CDR3 sequence: CASSYGGSLQETQYF. CDR3 sequence (DNA): TGTGCCAGCAGTTACGGCGGATCTTTACAAGAGACCCAGTACTTC.

This clonotype was detected only a few times. The chain recombines TRBV12-3 or TRBV12-4 with TRBJ1-6; D perhaps matches TRBD1 (6 bases). This CDR3 has 13 amino acids. Between the trimmed V and J ends, which lost 6 bases and 13 bases, there was a span of 16 bases. This CDR3 reads CASSTLVQGPLHF. CDR3 DNA: TGTGCCAGCAGCACCCTAGTTCAGGGGCCCCTCCACTTT.

The chain has TRBV10-3 and TRBJ1-4, with TRBD1 matching over 8 bases. From germline, CDR1 is ENHRY and CDR2 SYGVKD. The V and J ends lost 6 bases and 7 bases, in that order; junction bases with no gene match: 7. This CDR3 has 14 amino acids. The CDR3, as DNA: TGTGCCATCAGCCAGACAGGGGTCGGTGAAAAACTGTTTTTT. Translating gives CAISQTGVGEKLFF.

This chain joins TRBV10-3 and TRBJ2-7, with D maybe TRBD1 (6 bases). Trimming took off 6 bases at V and 4 bases at J, with 10 bases between the two ends. This CDR3 comprises 12 residues. The germline V gene encodes CDR1 ENHRY and CDR2 SYGVKD. As DNA, the CDR3 is TGTGCCATCAGCCAGGACAGTTACGAGCAGTACTTC. This sequence encodes CAISQDSYEQYF.

This clonotype has a count of ten or more. The chain employs TRBV6-5 and TRBJ2-7; no reliable D call. V lost 0 bases, J lost 6 bases, and 9 bases lay in between. Germline loops: CDR1 MNHEY, CDR2 SVGAGI. The CDR3 is 13 amino acids. The CDR3 DNA reads TGTGCCAGCAGTTACTCGACCGGGCTCGAGCAGTACTTC. Translation: CASSYSTGLEQYF.

In its sample, this clonotype was seen once. CDR3 protein: CASSIKGYEQYF. The CDR3 region has the DNA TGTGCCAGCAGTATCAAGGGTTACGAGCAGTACTTC. The chain employs TRBV28 and TRBJ2-7, with no clear D. In germline, CDR1 is MDHEN, CDR2 SYDVKM. This CDR3 has 12 amino acids. The ends were cut back, 5 bases at V and 4 bases at J, with 9 bases in the middle. The whole variable domain, remainder taken from reference TRBV28 and TRBJ2-7, is DVKVTQSSRYLVKRTGEKVFLECVQDMDHENMFWYRQDPGLGLRLIYFSYDVKMKEKGDIPEGYSVSREKKERFSLILESASTNQTSMYLCASSIKGYEQYFGPGTRLTVT.

The chain combines TRBV12-3 or TRBV12-4 with TRBJ2-7; D gene uncertain. Trimming stripped 3 bases from V and 2 bases from J, with 8 bases between. The CDR3 has 13 residues. CDR3 region: CASSFGSTYEQYF. DNA for the CDR3: TGTGCCAGCAGTTTCGGCAGTACCTACGAGCAGTACTTC.

The table lists this clonotype with many counts. The chain has TRBV9 and TRBJ2-5, with D possibly being TRBD2 (6 bases). Looked up from germline, CDR1 is SGDLS and CDR2 is YYNGEE. V lost 4 bases to trimming and J lost 7 bases, with 26 bases between them. The CDR3 consists of 17 residues. CDR3 DNA: TGTGCCAGCAGCTTGGGGACTTCCGGGACCGCCCTTTGGACCCAGTACTTC. It specifies CASSLGTSGTALWTQYF.

The sample holds many counts of this clonotype. This rearrangement joins TRBV5-4 to TRBJ2-2; D is possibly TRBD1 (6 bases). CDR1 and CDR2 from the germline V gene are SGHNT and YYREEE (reference sequence). Trimming pared 0 bases from V and 5 bases from J, leaving 14 bases between. The CDR3 loop spans 16 amino acids. In DNA form, the CDR3 reads TGTGCCAGCAGCTTGGAACAGGGCGGTTGGACCGGGGAGCTGTTTTTT. Translating gives CASSLEQGGWTGELFF.